This entry lists 6 T cell receptor beta chains sequenced from one sample in a study of blood T cell repertoires in COVID-19. The data were produced by immunoSEQ multiplex PCR, yet TCRdb's version contains in-frame clones alone and is incomplete. In the table there are 270,000 or so clones, 84% of which are singletons. Specimen: peripheral blood. The receptors here all came from a human donor in a cohort sampled during active COVID-19.

As for this clone: The sample has other DNA sequences that encode this CDR3 too. The CDR3 DNA is TGTGCCAGCAGCTCCAGAGGAAACGAGCAGTACTTC. Translation gives CASSSRGNEQYF. The chain recombines TRBV6-5 with TRBJ2-7; no definite D call. CDR3 size: 12 residues. Germline V gene lookup returns CDR1 MNHEY and CDR2 SVGAGI. The V end lost 6 bases, the J end lost 5 bases, and 11 bases lay between the germline ends.

The V gene is TRBV27, the J gene TRBJ1-2; perhaps TRBD1 as D (6 bases). The CDR3 consists of 16 residues. Trimming left V 8 bases short and J 6 bases short, with 25 bases between. Germline V CDR1 and CDR2: MNHEY, SMNVEV (reference sequence). CDR3 sequence: CASFSLPGRGSDGYTF. The CDR3 DNA is TGTGCCAGCTTCTCACTCCCGGGAAGGGGGAGTGATGGCTACACCTTC.

The V and J genes are TRBV28 and TRBJ1-1, with D possibly being TRBD1 (5 bases). The CDR3 covers 13 residues. Between the trimmed V and J ends, which lost 6 bases and 10 bases, there was a span of 18 bases. Germline V lookup: CDR1 MDHEN, CDR2 SYDVKM. As DNA, the CDR3 is TGTGCCAGCAGGTCAGGATCGGGCAGGGTAGCTTTCTTT. Its translation is CASRSGSGRVAFF.

The chain couples TRBV6-5 to TRBJ2-5, with TRBD2 as a possible D gene (6 bases). Germline V gene data show CDR1 as MNHEY and CDR2 as SVGAGI. The ends were cut back, 2 bases at V and 5 bases at J, with 15 bases in the middle. The CDR3 totals 15 residues. DNA of the CDR3: TGTGCCAGCAGTTACGTGGGGGGAGGTCGGGAGACCCAGTACTTC. As protein: CASSYVGGGRETQYF.

This chain uses TRBV11-1 with TRBJ1-1; maybe TRBD1 (6 bases). This CDR3 spans 15 amino acids. V was shortened by 3 bases and J by 3 bases, with 14 bases between the two germline ends. CDR1 is SGHAT and CDR2 is FQDESV in the germline V gene (reference sequence). The CDR3 sequence: CASSLQDSGDTEAFF. Here the CDR3 DNA reads TGTGCCAGCAGCTTGCAGGACAGTGGGGACACTGAAGCTTTCTTT.

V and J are TRBV11-2 and TRBJ2-7; 7 bases agree with TRBD1. Per the germline V gene, CDR1 is SGHAT and CDR2 is FQNNGV. V was clipped by 5 bases and J by 6 bases; unmatched bases: 10. The CDR3 has 14 amino acids. CDR3 sequence reads: CASSPRQGPGEQYF. Here the CDR3 DNA reads TGTGCCAGCAGCCCGCGACAGGGCCCCGGCGAGCAGTACTTC.